Each of the 23 T cell receptor beta chains below was sequenced from the same sample in a study of beta chain features in type 1 diabetes. Broader study findings: Among all four CD4+ subsets, Type 1 diabetes patients had TCRB CDR3s that were moderately but significantly shorter.

The antigens these receptors bind are not known. Expressed TCRB transcripts were sequenced, since all the RNA that had been isolated was reverse transcribed. Clones were sequenced by immunoSEQ multiplex PCR, and TCRdb holds only the in-frame ones, with some missing. The sample carries about 160,000 clones, over 6% recorded once. The sample consisted of central memory CD4+ T cells from blood. The source is a man aged 18-30 years with type 1 diabetes.

The chain recombines TRBV11-3 with TRBJ2-1; D is unresolved. The CDR3 length is 13 residues. The V and J ends lost 4 bases and 4 bases respectively, with 8 bases between them. Germline-derived CDR1 and CDR2 are SGHNT and YENEEA. CDR3 amino acids: CASSSQTYNEQFF. The CDR3, as DNA: TGTGCCAGCAGCTCGCAGACTTACAATGAGCAGTTCTTC.

This clone was observed a handful of times. V is TRBV7-8 and J is TRBJ1-1; perhaps TRBD1 as D (6 bases). Germline lookup yields CDR1 SGHVS and CDR2 FQNEAQ. Trimming removed 3 bases from V and 5 bases from J, with 10 bases in between. The CDR3 is 13 residues long. CDR3: CASSFGDMTEAFF. The CDR3 region has the DNA TGTGCCAGCAGCTTCGGGGACATGACTGAAGCTTTCTTT.

The rearrangement links TRBV7-8 to TRBJ2-3, with 9 bases matching TRBD1. The junction had 4 bases not matched to a gene; V was cut back by 2 bases and J by 4 bases. The germline V gene has CDR1 SGHVS and CDR2 FQNEAQ. This CDR3 has 15 amino acids. CDR3 sequence reads: CASSLYWDRADTQYF. CDR3 nucleotides: TGTGCCAGCAGCTTATACTGGGACAGGGCAGATACGCAGTATTTT.

The chain employs TRBV27 and TRBJ2-5; TRBD2 matches at 7 bases. Per germline, CDR1 MNHEY and CDR2 SMNVEV (reference sequence). Trimming took 5 bases from V and 2 from J; bases not matched to a gene: 11. The CDR3 consists of 16 residues. CDR3 amino acids: CASSPGRISNQETQYF. The CDR3 DNA follows: TGTGCCAGCAGTCCCGGGAGGATTAGTAATCAAGAGACCCAGTACTTC.

This clone was picked up a small number of times. The chain is built from TRBV29-1 and TRBJ1-1; the D gene is possibly TRBD1 (5 bases). This CDR3 is built from 12 residues. Per germline, CDR1 SQVTM and CDR2 ANQGSEA. V was pared by 3 bases and J by 5 bases, with 10 bases between. CDR3 protein: CSVESGGTEAFF. The CDR3 DNA reads TGCAGCGTTGAGAGCGGGGGAACTGAAGCTTTCTTT.

The chain employs TRBV6-1 and TRBJ2-7; 7 nucleotides line up with TRBD1. CDR3 size: 16 residues. Germline V gene lookup returns CDR1 MNHNS and CDR2 SASEGT. V lost 4 bases and J lost 3; bases outside the gene matches: 12. The CDR3 region has the DNA TGTGCCAGCAGTGCCGCTATCACGACAGGGTACTACGAGCAGTACTTC. Amino acids: CASSAAITTGYYEQYF.

This clone was counted only a few times. The chain links TRBV5-1 to TRBJ2-7; D ambiguous. This CDR3 has 11 residues. Looked up from germline, CDR1 is SGHRS and CDR2 is YFSETQ. V was cut by 3 bases and J by 2 bases, with 3 bases left in between. DNA of the CDR3: TGCGCCAGCAGCTCAGCCTACGAGCAGTACTTC. This encodes CASSSAYEQYF.

This clone was counted only a few times. The chain carries TRBV18 and TRBJ2-1; 13 nucleotides agree with TRBD2. The CDR3 extends over 18 amino acids. Germline CDR1 reads KGHSH; CDR2 reads LQKENI. Trimming removed 4 bases from V and 2 bases from J; junction bases left unmatched: 8. The CDR3, as DNA: TGTGCCAGCTCACTACTAGCGGGAGGGCCAGGGACCTACAATGAGCAGTTCTTC. This encodes CASSLLAGGPGTYNEQFF.

V gene TRBV10-2 combines with J gene TRBJ2-1, with 8 bases lining up with TRBD1. The CDR3 extends over 15 amino acids. V gave up 4 bases and J gave up 4 bases; unmatched junction bases: 6. The germline gives CDR1 WSHSY, CDR2 SAAADI. Here the CDR3 reads CASSVQGASYNEQFF. The CDR3 nucleotides read TGCGCCAGCAGTGTGCAGGGGGCGTCATACAATGAGCAGTTCTTC.

In its sample, this clone was seen a few times. The chain uses TRBV19 and TRBJ2-3; TRBD1 might be the D (7 bases). The CDR3 is 16 residues long. With 3 bases removed from V and 3 bases from J, the gap between germline ends came to 16 bases. In germline, CDR1 is LNHDA, CDR2 SQIVND (reference sequence). The CDR3 region is CASSMDRPGGTDTQYF. In DNA, the CDR3 is TGTGCCAGTAGTATGGATCGGCCAGGGGGGACAGATACGCAGTATTTT.

This clone has a handful of counts. The genes are TRBV15 and TRBJ2-7; D is uncertain. CDR1 LNHNV and CDR2 YYDKDF come from the germline V gene (reference sequence). Trimming stripped 0 bases from V and 4 bases from J, with 10 bases between. The CDR3 contains 14 residues. The CDR3 is CATSRDGSGYEQYF. The CDR3 coding sequence is TGTGCCACCAGCAGAGACGGGTCCGGGTACGAGCAGTACTTC.

The chain couples TRBV18 to TRBJ2-7; 9 nucleotides agree with TRBD1. This CDR3 is 16 amino acids long. After removal of 2 bases from V and 1 base from J, the junction contained 6 bases not matched to a gene. Germline V gene sequence: CDR1 KGHSH, CDR2 LQKENI. CDR3: CASSPFTGGSSYEQYF. The CDR3 bases are TGTGCCAGCTCACCATTTACAGGGGGCTCGTCCTACGAGCAGTACTTC.

This rearrangement joins TRBV7-6 to TRBJ2-7; D is possibly TRBD1 (6 bases). From germline, CDR1 is SGHVS and CDR2 FNYEAQ. The CDR3 runs to 14 residues. With 3 bases removed from V and 5 bases from J, the gap between germline ends came to 14 bases. The CDR3 is CASSLVQGVHEQYF. CDR3 bases: TGTGCCAGCAGCTTGGTACAGGGAGTCCACGAGCAGTACTTC.

The chain links TRBV18 to TRBJ1-2, with TRBD1 matching over 8 bases. The ends lost 3 bases at V and 8 bases at J; junction bases unmatched: 8. Germline V CDR1 and CDR2: KGHSH, LQKENI. The CDR3 has 14 amino acids. The CDR3: CASSPGTGPVGYTF. The CDR3 nucleotides read TGTGCCAGCTCACCGGGGACAGGCCCCGTCGGCTACACCTTC.

This clone has just a few counts. The chain employs TRBV11-2 and TRBJ2-2; no clear D. The V gene lost 7 bases and the J gene lost 5 bases, with 11 bases spanning the gap. The CDR3 totals 13 residues. Germline V gene data show CDR1 as SGHAT and CDR2 as FQNNGV. The CDR3 DNA is TGTGCCAGCACCCCGATCCGGACCGGGGAGCTGTTTTTT. This translates into CASTPIRTGELFF.

This chain connects TRBV7-9 to TRBJ2-5; 10 bases agree with TRBD2. Germline trimming cut 2 bases from V and 5 bases from J; bases unmatched to any gene: 8. CDR3 length: 16 residues. CDR1 and CDR2 from the germline V gene are SEHNR and FQNEAQ (reference sequence). CDR3 amino acids: CASSLLLAGVWETQYF. Here the CDR3 DNA reads TGTGCCAGCAGCTTACTCCTAGCGGGAGTTTGGGAGACCCAGTACTTC.

The chain is built from TRBV6-5 and TRBJ2-4; 7 bases fit TRBD1. This CDR3 comprises 13 residues. Trimming removed 6 bases from V and 8 bases from J; junction bases left unmatched: 7. Germline V gene data show CDR1 as MNHEY and CDR2 as SVGAGI. CDR3 coding DNA: TGTGCCAGCAGCCTAGACAGGGTAGACATTCAGTACTTC. Encoded protein: CASSLDRVDIQYF.

V and J are TRBV11-2 and TRBJ2-5, with 7 bases fitting TRBD1. Germline V lookup: CDR1 SGHAT, CDR2 FQNNGV. After removal of 5 bases from V and 5 bases from J, the junction contained 11 bases not matched to a gene. The length of the CDR3 is 15 residues. The CDR3 sequence is CASSLGTVQGETQYF. Here the CDR3 DNA reads TGTGCCAGCAGCCTCGGGACAGTACAAGGGGAGACCCAGTACTTC.

The rearrangement joins TRBV11-2 to TRBJ2-7, with no clear D. CDR3 length: 14 amino acids. Per germline, CDR1 SGHAT and CDR2 FQNNGV. The V gene lost 5 bases and the J gene lost 3 bases, with 14 bases spanning the gap. CDR3 nucleotide sequence: TGTGCCAGCAGCCCTCCAAACAGCCTCTACGAGCAGTACTTC. It encodes CASSPPNSLYEQYF.

The J gene is TRBJ2-1, the V gene TRBV7-2; TRBD2 matches at 13 bases. Losses at the gene ends were 5 bases for V and 8 bases for J; bases not matched to a gene: 12. The CDR3 is 17 residues long. Germline CDR1 and CDR2: SGHTA and FQGNSA. Here the CDR3 reads CASSHGTGTSGIDEQFF. The CDR3 DNA reads TGTGCCAGCAGCCACGGGACCGGGACTAGCGGGATAGATGAGCAGTTCTTC.

The chain joins TRBV7-9 to TRBJ1-2; the match to TRBD1 covers 7 bases. Germline V gene data show CDR1 as SEHNR and CDR2 as FQNEAQ (reference sequence). This CDR3 has 14 amino acids. V lost 2 bases and J lost 7; bases outside the gene matches: 7. DNA for the CDR3: TGTGCCAGCAGCTTATGGGTAGGGGGCGCTGGCTACACCTTC. Its protein product is CASSLWVGGAGYTF.

This clone was observed a few times. The genes are TRBV7-2 and TRBJ2-1; 14 nucleotides line up with TRBD2. Losses at the gene ends were 4 bases for V and 3 bases for J; bases not matched to a gene: 2. The CDR3 totals 16 residues. Germline values: CDR1 SGHTA, CDR2 FQGNSA. CDR3 nucleotide sequence: TGTGCCAGCAGCTCCGGGACTAGCGGGAGCTACAATGAGCAGTTCTTC. Protein product: CASSSGTSGSYNEQFF.

This clone occurred a few times. The chain links TRBV5-1 to TRBJ2-5; 10 bases align to TRBD2. The V segment lost 4 bases and the J segment 3 bases; nucleotides outside the gene matches: 6. The germline CDR1 and CDR2 sequences are SGHRS and YFSETQ. The CDR3 sequence is 15 residues long. CDR3: CASSPLAGFKETQYF. The CDR3 DNA reads as TGCGCCAGCAGCCCACTAGCGGGGTTTAAAGAGACCCAGTACTTC.